These 18 T cell receptor beta chains came from one sample sequenced in a study of cytomegalovirus exposure and HLA in healthy donors. Some clones are missing from TCRdb's copy, which holds only in-frame ones; the method was immunoSEQ multiplex PCR. The data contain over 200,000 clones, roughly 88% of them singletons. The material sequenced was PBMCs. These receptors all come from a woman in her twenties or thirties in good health and CMV-seropositive.

The V and J genes are TRBV14 and TRBJ2-1; 7 bases align to TRBD1. Germline-derived CDR1 and CDR2 are SGHDN and FVKESK. The V and J ends lost 4 bases and 4 bases, in that order; junction bases with no gene match: 4. This CDR3 contains 14 residues. The CDR3 DNA sequence: TGTGCCAGCAGCCCCATACAGGGGTACAATGAGCAGTTCTTC. Translation: CASSPIQGYNEQFF.

This clone was detected only a few times. The V call is TRBV4-1, the J call TRBJ1-5; maybe TRBD1 (5 bases). CDR3 size: 15 residues. Trimming removed 6 bases from V and 0 bases from J, with 12 bases in between. CDR1 and CDR2 from the germline V gene are MGHRA and YSYEKL. The DNA of the CDR3 is TGCGCCAGCAGACATGGGGGAGATAGCAATCAGCCCCAGCATTTT. It encodes CASRHGGDSNQPQHF.

The CDR3 protein is CASSLASDRMGRGTEAFF. The CDR3 DNA follows: TGTGCCAGCAGCTTAGCTTCGGACAGGATGGGAAGAGGCACTGAAGCTTTCTTT. V gene TRBV7-8 combines with J gene TRBJ1-1, with 7 bases matching TRBD1. CDR3 size: 18 residues. The germline V gene has CDR1 SGHVS and CDR2 FQNEAQ. The V segment lost 0 bases and the J segment 4 bases; nucleotides outside the gene matches: 14.

The sample holds one count of this clone. The chain joins TRBV30 to TRBJ1-2; no definite D call. The germline V gene encodes CDR1 GTSNPN and CDR2 SVGIG (reference sequence). The CDR3 length is 11 residues. Trimming removed 0 bases at V and 8 bases at J, with 7 bases between. CDR3 protein: CAWSVSFGYTF. DNA of the CDR3: TGTGCCTGGAGTGTATCGTTCGGCTACACCTTC.

The chain carries TRBV5-1 and TRBJ1-1; D may be TRBD1 (5 bases). V gave up 3 bases and J gave up 6 bases, with 15 bases separating them. The length of the CDR3 is 14 residues. CDR1 is SGHRS, CDR2 YFSETQ, per germline. The CDR3 bases are TGCGCCAGCAGCTCTACCTCAGGGAAACCTGAAGCTTTCTTT. It translates to CASSSTSGKPEAFF.

This chain joins TRBV19 and TRBJ1-2; unclear D gene. The germline V gene encodes CDR1 LNHDA and CDR2 SQIVND (reference sequence). This CDR3 contains 12 residues. With 3 bases removed from V and 6 bases from J, the gap between germline ends came to 8 bases. CDR3 DNA: TGTGCCAGTAGTATCGGGCAGAATGGCTACACCTTC. Residues: CASSIGQNGYTF.

In nucleotides, the CDR3 is TGTGCCAGCGCGGGGGAGGGGGCCTACGAGCAGTACTTC. It encodes CASAGEGAYEQYF. The chain combines TRBV2 with TRBJ2-7; possibly TRBD2 for D (7 bases). CDR1 SNHLY and CDR2 FYNNEI come from the germline V gene. V dropped 8 bases and J dropped 2 bases, with 13 bases sitting between them. The CDR3 totals 13 residues. The full variable domain, rest sourced from reference TRBV2 and TRBJ2-7, is EPEVTQTPSHQVTQMGQEVILRCVPISNHLYFYWYRQILGQKVEFLVSFYNNEISEKSEIFDDQFSVERPDGSNFTLKIRSTKLEDSAMYFCASAGEGAYEQYFGPGTRLTVT.

This chain connects TRBV6-1 to TRBJ2-1, with 7 positions matching TRBD2. Germline V CDR1 and CDR2: MNHNS, SASEGT. The ends lost 3 bases at V and 10 bases at J; junction bases unmatched: 3. The CDR3 totals 12 residues. CDR3 sequence reads: CASSEGGKEQFF. The CDR3 bases are TGTGCCAGCAGTGAGGGGGGGAAGGAGCAGTTCTTC.

This clone occurred a few times. CDR3 nucleotides: TGTGCCAGCAGCACAGGCCGGAGGGGCTACACCTTC. Translating gives CASSTGRRGYTF. This chain connects TRBV6-5 to TRBJ1-2; D perhaps matches TRBD1 (5 bases). V gave up 6 bases and J gave up 8 bases, with 13 bases separating them. Germline V gives CDR1 MNHEY, CDR2 SVGAGI. The CDR3 is made up of 12 amino acids.

The rearrangement uses TRBV27 and TRBJ2-7; maybe TRBD1 (6 bases). Germline assignment: CDR1 MNHEY and CDR2 SMNVEV (reference sequence). Trimming removed 2 bases from V and 7 bases from J, with 12 bases in between. The CDR3 spans 13 residues. The CDR3 DNA sequence: TGTGCCAGCAGTTTAGGCCGAGGGGGAGAGCAGTACTTC. Translating gives CASSLGRGGEQYF.

V and J are TRBV6-5 and TRBJ1-2; 8 positions match TRBD1. There are 15 residues in the CDR3. Germline V CDR1 and CDR2: MNHEY, SVGAGI. V trimming: 0 bases; J trimming: 8 bases; junction bases outside the gene matches: 8. The CDR3 region is CASSYSVDRVKGYTF. The CDR3 nucleotides are TGTGCCAGCAGTTACTCAGTGGACAGGGTGAAGGGCTACACCTTC.

The rearrangement links TRBV7-2 to TRBJ2-4; D not resolved. The CDR3 is 13 amino acids. With 3 bases removed from V and 4 bases from J, the gap between germline ends came to 7 bases. Germline V CDR1 and CDR2: SGHTA, FQGNSA. CDR3 bases: TGTGCCAGCAGCTTTGGCAGTAAAAACATTCAGTACTTC. This gives the protein CASSFGSKNIQYF. Combining the CDR3 with reference TRBV7-2 and TRBJ2-4 gives the whole variable domain GAGVSQSPSNKVTEKGKDVELRCDPISGHTALYWYRQSLGQGLEFLIYFQGNSAPDKSGLPSDRFSAERTGGSVSTLTIQRTQQEDSAVYLCASSFGSKNIQYFGAGTRLSVL.

This clone is labeled as medium-sized. This chain connects TRBV6-1 to TRBJ2-1; D not certain. CDR1 and CDR2 from the germline V gene are MNHNS and SASEGT. The CDR3 consists of 15 residues. V was shortened by 6 bases and J by 2 bases, with 14 bases between the two germline ends. DNA for the CDR3: TGTGCCAGCAGCCCCTCGAGTAACGCCTACAATGAGCAGTTCTTC. Its protein product is CASSPSSNAYNEQFF.

The gene calls are TRBV6-5 and TRBJ1-4; 9 bases line up with TRBD1. Per germline, CDR1 MNHEY and CDR2 SVGAGI. This CDR3 is 14 amino acids long. V dropped 2 bases and J dropped 7; count of bases not matched to a gene: 2. The CDR3 DNA reads as TGTGCCAGCAGTTACGGGACAGGGAGTGAAAAACTGTTTTTT. This codes for CASSYGTGSEKLFF.

In DNA form, the CDR3 reads TGTGCCAGCAGCCCCGTGGGGAACCGGTGGCAGTTCTTC. Its translation is CASSPVGNRWQFF. V and J are TRBV5-6 and TRBJ2-1; D remains ambiguous. In germline, CDR1 is SGHDT, CDR2 YYEEEE. The CDR3 totals 13 residues. The germline V and J ends were trimmed by 4 bases and 12 bases, with 17 bases remaining between them. The full variable domain, in which reference TRBV5-6 and TRBJ2-1 provide the parts outside the CDR3, is DAGVTQSPTHLIKTRGQQVTLRCSPKSGHDTVSWYQQALGQGPQFIFQYYEEEERQRGNFPDRFSGHQFPNYSSELNVNALLLGDSALYLCASSPVGNRWQFFGPGTRLTVL.

The chain couples TRBV9 to TRBJ2-1, with a weak D call TRBD1 (6 bases). This CDR3 region has 16 residues. Germline V lookup: CDR1 SGDLS, CDR2 YYNGEE. V shed 3 bases and J shed 0 bases, with 13 bases lying between them. This CDR3 is CASSARQASSYNEQFF. In nucleotides, the CDR3 is TGTGCCAGCAGCGCCCGACAGGCGAGCTCCTACAATGAGCAGTTCTTC. The complete variable domain, with remaining parts taken from reference TRBV9 and TRBJ2-1, reads DSGVTQTPKHLITATGQRVTLRCSPRSGDLSVYWYQQSLDQGLQFLIQYYNGEERAKGNILERFSAQQFPDLHSELNLSSLELGDSALYFCASSARQASSYNEQFFGPGTRLTVL.

This clone appeared once. The chain has TRBV30 and TRBJ2-5; 7 bases align to TRBD2. V was pared by 0 bases and J by 1 base, with 2 bases of the junction left unmatched. CDR1 GTSNPN and CDR2 SVGIG come from the germline V gene (reference sequence). This CDR3 is 14 amino acids long. The CDR3 DNA reads as TGTGCCTGGAGTGTAGCGGGACTCCAAGAGACCCAGTACTTC. Translation gives CAWSVAGLQETQYF.

V and J are TRBV18 and TRBJ2-5; TRBD1 aligns across 7 bases. Per the germline V gene, CDR1 is KGHSH and CDR2 is LQKENI. J gave up 1 base and V 4 bases, and 6 bases lay outside the gene matches. This CDR3 is 15 amino acids long. CDR3 in amino acids: CASSQTGTAQETQYF. DNA of the CDR3: TGTGCCAGCTCACAAACGGGGACAGCCCAAGAGACCCAGTACTTC. The full variable domain, with the rest looked up from reference TRBV18 and TRBJ2-5, is NAGVMQNPRHLVRRRGQEARLRCSPMKGHSHVYWYRQLPEEGLKFMVYLQKENIIDESGMPKERFSAEFPKEGPSILRIQQVVRGDSAAYFCASSQTGTAQETQYFGPGTRLLVL.